This T cell receptor (beta chain) was identified during a study of a mutant IDH1 vaccine in newly diagnosed glioma. For the study at large: Earlier therapy was either radiotherapy, temozolomide, or both, and most got both.

Time point noted: week 5, during vaccination. A 20-mer mutant IDH1 peptide at 300 ug was injected subcutaneously with topical imiquimod. Each of the donors came in with new WHO grade 3 or 4 astrocytomas that were IDH1-mutant and ATRX-lost. As regards this clone: Its specificity is not known.

This table comes from immunoSEQ multiplex PCR, and its TCRdb copy is limited to in-frame clones, with some not included. The sample lists tens of thousands of clones, 91% occurring once. Study-level results: Induction of immune responses by the vaccine occurred in about 95% of patients.

J gave up 5 bases and V 2 bases, and 7 bases lay outside the gene matches. Germline V gene sequence: CDR1 SGHRS, CDR2 YFSETQ. This CDR3 has 15 residues. This TCR came from a woman aged 50 to 60 with glioma. The rearrangement links TRBV5-1 to TRBJ2-3, with 8 bases matching TRBD2. The sequencing used PBMCs, collected from a glioma patient whose treatment included an IDH1 peptide vaccine. Here the CDR3 reads CASSFASGRVDTQYF. DNA of the CDR3: TGCGCCAGCAGCTTCGCCAGCGGGAGAGTAGATACGCAGTATTTT.